This passage covers 26 T cell receptor beta chains from one sample sequenced in a study of blood T cell repertoires in COVID-19. Some clones are missing from TCRdb's copy, which holds only in-frame ones; the method was immunoSEQ multiplex PCR. The table records roughly 190,000 clones, around 86% of them present only once. Source material: peripheral blood. The receptors were gathered from a woman aged 40 to 50 with acute or convalescent COVID-19.

The rearrangement links TRBV4-1 to TRBJ1-4; D is possibly TRBD1 (6 bases). CDR3 size: 14 residues. Trimming stripped 2 bases from V and 8 bases from J, with 12 bases between. The germline V gene encodes CDR1 MGHRA and CDR2 YSYEKL. The CDR3 loop reads CASSQPLGAEKLFF. The CDR3 nucleotides read TGCGCCAGCAGCCAACCCCTGGGGGCCGAAAAACTGTTTTTT.

The chain carries TRBV6-5 and TRBJ1-2; D possibly corresponds to TRBD1 (5 bases). With 6 bases removed from V and 8 bases from J, the gap between germline ends came to 16 bases. The length of the CDR3 is 13 residues. The germline V gene encodes CDR1 MNHEY and CDR2 SVGAGI. The CDR3 region is CASSASRHRGYTF. The CDR3 bases are TGTGCCAGCAGCGCATCGCGCCACAGGGGCTACACCTTC.

The chain recombines TRBV24-1 with TRBJ1-2; a possible D gene is TRBD1 (6 bases). Germline V gene lookup returns CDR1 KGHDR and CDR2 SFDVKD. The CDR3 is 14 amino acids. V was shortened by 4 bases and J by 4 bases, with 12 bases between the two germline ends. CDR3 DNA: TGTGCCACCAGTGAAGGGGGAGAAAGCTATGGCTACACCTTC. Translating it yields CATSEGGESYGYTF.

This clone was recorded only once. V is TRBV7-2 and J is TRBJ2-7, with 7 bases matching TRBD1. The CDR3 is 15 amino acids. Per the germline V gene, CDR1 is SGHTA and CDR2 is FQGNSA. Trimming at V came to 3 bases and at J to 2 bases, leaving 7 bases not matched to a gene. CDR3 nucleotide sequence: TGTGCCAGCAGCTTGAGGGGGCTCCGTACCTACGAGCAGTACTTC. Translation: CASSLRGLRTYEQYF.

The rearrangement uses TRBV5-4 and TRBJ2-3; weak D call: TRBD1 (5 bases). The germline gives CDR1 SGHNT, CDR2 YYREEE (reference sequence). V was shortened by 4 bases and J by 3 bases, with 6 bases between the two germline ends. The CDR3 covers 12 residues. The DNA of the CDR3 is TGTGCCAGCAGCCGACAGACAGATACGCAGTATTTT. Its protein product is CASSRQTDTQYF. The full variable domain, rest sourced from reference TRBV5-4 and TRBJ2-3, is ETGVTQSPTHLIKTRGQQVTLRCSSQSGHNTVSWYQQALGQGPQFIFQYYREEENGRGNFPPRFSGLQFPNYSSELNVNALELDDSALYLCASSRQTDTQYFGPGTRLTVL.

V usage is TRBV2 and J usage is TRBJ2-1; D possibly corresponds to TRBD2 (7 bases). The V gene's germline CDR1 is SNHLY and CDR2 FYNNEI. The CDR3 is 11 residues long. With 6 bases removed from V and 9 bases from J, the gap between germline ends came to 9 bases. CDR3 in amino acids: CASRGGGEQFF. The CDR3 region has the DNA TGTGCCAGCAGAGGGGGGGGTGAGCAGTTCTTC.

The chain combines TRBV27 with TRBJ2-7; D perhaps matches TRBD2 (6 bases). Germline V gene data show CDR1 as MNHEY and CDR2 as SMNVEV (reference sequence). V was shortened by 5 bases and J by 3 bases, with 23 bases between the two germline ends. This CDR3 is 17 amino acids long. The chain's CDR3 is CASSRDSFGGSFYEQYF. The CDR3 DNA is TGTGCCAGCAGTCGTGACTCGTTTGGGGGGAGTTTCTACGAGCAGTACTTC.

This clone appeared once. The chain carries TRBV7-3 and TRBJ1-1; D possibly corresponds to TRBD1 (5 bases). The CDR3 has 13 amino acids. In germline, CDR1 is SGHTA, CDR2 FQGTGA. V was cut by 5 bases and J by 5 bases, with 12 bases left in between. Here the CDR3 reads CASSAPGGTEAFF. The CDR3 region has the DNA TGTGCCAGCAGCGCACCGGGGGGGACTGAAGCTTTCTTT.

This clone occurred once. The chain couples TRBV7-3 to TRBJ2-7; D unresolved. Germline assignment: CDR1 SGHTA and CDR2 FQGTGA. V was trimmed by 2 bases and J by 3 bases, leaving 14 bases between them. The CDR3 has 15 residues. CDR3 DNA sequence: TGTGCCAGCAGCTTATATCTGTCTGGGCGCTACGAGCAGTACTTC. The encoded protein is CASSLYLSGRYEQYF.

The genes are TRBV15 and TRBJ2-4; 7 bases agree with TRBD2. Germline assignment: CDR1 LNHNV and CDR2 YYDKDF (reference sequence). The CDR3 sequence is 18 residues long. The ends lost 0 bases at V and 1 base at J; junction bases unmatched: 9. The CDR3 spells CATSRDPWSGDAKNIQYF. DNA for the CDR3: TGTGCCACCAGCAGAGATCCGTGGAGCGGGGACGCCAAAAACATTCAGTACTTC. Full variable domain (missing parts from reference TRBV15 and TRBJ2-4): DAMVIQNPRYQVTQFGKPVTLSCSQTLNHNVMYWYQQKSSQAPKLLFHYYDKDFNNEADTPDNFQSRRPNTSFCFLDIRSPGLGDTAMYLCATSRDPWSGDAKNIQYFGAGTRLSVL.

V usage is TRBV6-5 and J usage is TRBJ1-4; D unclear. The CDR3 runs 13 residues. V lost 0 bases and J lost 8, with 7 bases in between. Germline CDR1 MNHEY, CDR2 SVGAGI. For the CDR3, the DNA is TGTGCCAGCAGTTACTCTGGAGTCGAAAAACTGTTTTTT. Protein sequence: CASSYSGVEKLFF.

Of note for this clone: In the same sample, other DNA sequences code for this CDR3. The rearrangement uses TRBV2 and TRBJ1-5, with 7 nucleotides matching TRBD1. In germline, CDR1 is SNHLY, CDR2 FYNNEI. Germline trimming cut 6 bases from V and 3 bases from J; bases unmatched to any gene: 2. CDR3 length: 13 amino acids. The CDR3 DNA follows: TGTGCCAGCAGGGGACAGCCCAATCAGCCCCAGCATTTT. The encoded protein is CASRGQPNQPQHF.

The gene calls are TRBV28 and TRBJ1-5, with TRBD1 matching over 7 bases. This CDR3 region has 13 residues. The germline V gene has CDR1 MDHEN and CDR2 SYDVKM. V lost 6 bases to trimming and J lost 7 bases; unmatched junction nucleotides: 6. The CDR3 nucleotides read TGTGCCAGCAGCCGACAGGGTAAGCAGCCCCAGCATTTT. This translates into CASSRQGKQPQHF.

The J gene is TRBJ2-7, the V gene TRBV4-2; 11 nucleotides line up with TRBD2. The CDR3 runs 16 residues. Trimming cost V 5 bases and J 2 bases; bases outside gene matches: 8. The V gene's germline CDR1 is LGHNA and CDR2 YNFKEQ. DNA for the CDR3: TGTGCCAGCAGCGAAAACGGACTAGCGGGTGCCTACGAGCAGTACTTC. The encoded protein is CASSENGLAGAYEQYF.

The chain links TRBV5-1 to TRBJ2-4; 9 bases are shared with TRBD1. V was clipped by 5 bases and J by 3 bases; unmatched bases: 6. CDR3 length equals 15 residues. Germline CDR1 SGHRS, CDR2 YFSETQ. CDR3 DNA sequence: TGCGCCAGCAGAGGACAGGGGAACGACAAAAACATTCAGTACTTC. Residues: CASRGQGNDKNIQYF.

The count of this clone is one. The chain has TRBV5-1 and TRBJ2-4; D is perhaps TRBD2 (6 bases). CDR3 size: 13 residues. V lost 4 bases to trimming and J lost 5 bases, with 10 bases between them. Germline V gene data show CDR1 as SGHRS and CDR2 as YFSETQ. The chain's CDR3 is CASSPGGENIQYF. Written as DNA, the CDR3 is TGCGCCAGCAGCCCCGGGGGAGAAAACATTCAGTACTTC.

This chain links TRBV19 with TRBJ2-5; a possible D gene is TRBD2 (6 bases). Germline CDR1 LNHDA, CDR2 SQIVND (reference sequence). This CDR3 has 12 amino acids. The V gene lost 5 bases and the J gene lost 2 bases, with 6 bases spanning the gap. CDR3 in amino acids: CASSRGQETQYF. The CDR3 coding sequence is TGTGCCAGTAGTCGGGGGCAAGAGACCCAGTACTTC.

The CDR3 loop is CASSPLLATYEQYF. The CDR3 DNA reads TGTGCCAGCAGCCCCCTCCTAGCTACCTACGAGCAGTACTTC. The chain carries TRBV14 and TRBJ2-7; the D gene is possibly TRBD2 (5 bases). The CDR3 sequence is 14 residues long. The germline V gene has CDR1 SGHDN and CDR2 FVKESK. V was pared by 4 bases and J by 2 bases, with 12 bases between.

The gene calls are TRBV27 and TRBJ2-3; TRBD1 aligns across 8 bases. CDR1 MNHEY and CDR2 SMNVEV come from the germline V gene (reference sequence). This CDR3 spans 16 amino acids. Losses at the gene ends were 4 bases for V and 1 base for J; bases not matched to a gene: 7. The CDR3 DNA reads TGTGCCAGCAGTTGGGGACAGGAGGAGGGCACAGATACGCAGTATTTT. It yields the protein CASSWGQEEGTDTQYF.

For this clone: The same CDR3 also results from other DNA sequences found in this sample. V usage is TRBV14 and J usage is TRBJ1-1; D is uncertain. Trimming took 1 base from V and 1 from J, leaving 4 bases between them. The CDR3 sequence is 13 residues long. CDR1 is SGHDN, CDR2 FVKESK, per germline. CDR3 DNA: TGTGCCAGCAGCCAAGGAGGGAACACTGAAGCTTTCTTT. This gives the protein CASSQGGNTEAFF.

J is TRBJ2-6 and V is TRBV30; 10 bases agree with TRBD1. The CDR3 runs 21 residues. CDR1 GTSNPN and CDR2 SVGIG come from the germline V gene (reference sequence). V was clipped by 1 base and J by 0 bases; unmatched bases: 15. CDR3 DNA sequence: TGTGCCTGGAGTGGAGGTGGGGGGCCCAGGACAGGGGGCTCTGGGGCCAACGTCCTGACTTTC. This gives the protein CAWSGGGGPRTGGSGANVLTF.

The chain couples TRBV27 to TRBJ1-2; 9 bases are a match to TRBD1. CDR3 length equals 12 residues. After removal of 5 bases from V and 8 bases from J, the junction contained 3 bases not matched to a gene. The germline V gene encodes CDR1 MNHEY and CDR2 SMNVEV (reference sequence). Here the CDR3 reads CASSGDRDGYTF. As DNA, the CDR3 is TGTGCCAGCAGTGGGGACAGGGACGGCTACACCTTC.

The J gene is TRBJ2-1, the V gene TRBV11-2, with 8 bases lining up with TRBD2. This CDR3 region has 15 residues. Germline V gene lookup returns CDR1 SGHAT and CDR2 FQNNGV. Germline trimming cut 4 bases from V and 4 bases from J; bases unmatched to any gene: 6. The CDR3 coding sequence is TGTGCCAGCAGCTCCTTTACGGGGGGGTACAATGAGCAGTTCTTC. It codes for CASSSFTGGYNEQFF.

The rearrangement uses TRBV7-7 and TRBJ1-1; D may be TRBD1 (5 bases). CDR3 size: 18 residues. Per the germline V gene, CDR1 is SSHAT and CDR2 is FNYEAQ (reference sequence). Between the trimmed V and J ends, which lost 1 base and 1 base, there was a span of 19 bases. CDR3 sequence: CASSLVTALDNWNTEAFF. DNA of the CDR3: TGTGCCAGCAGCTTAGTCACGGCGTTGGACAACTGGAACACTGAAGCTTTCTTT.

V and J are TRBV19 and TRBJ2-5, with 8 bases identical to TRBD1. The CDR3 contains 14 residues. From germline, CDR1 is LNHDA and CDR2 SQIVND (reference sequence). The junction had 8 bases not matched to a gene; V was cut back by 6 bases and J by 5 bases. CDR3 loop: CASRGDRFVETQYF. CDR3 nucleotide sequence: TGTGCCAGTAGAGGGGACAGGTTCGTTGAGACCCAGTACTTC.

The CDR3 loop reads CAWTDGWTGGFSGANVLTF. The CDR3 nucleotides read TGTGCCTGGACCGACGGTTGGACAGGGGGCTTTTCTGGGGCCAACGTCCTGACTTTC. The genes are TRBV30 and TRBJ2-6; the match to TRBD1 covers 11 bases. V dropped 4 bases and J dropped 1; count of bases not matched to a gene: 12. Germline CDR1 is GTSNPN and CDR2 is SVGIG (reference sequence). The CDR3 is 19 residues long. The complete variable domain, with remaining parts taken from reference TRBV30 and TRBJ2-6, reads SQTIHQWPATLVQPVGSPLSLECTVEGTSNPNLYWYRQAAGRGLQLLFYSVGIGQISSEVPQNLSASRPQDRQFILSSKKLLLSDSGFYLCAWTDGWTGGFSGANVLTFGAGSRLTVL.